A single sample is the source of the 25 T cell receptor beta chains below, sequenced in a study of CD8 T cells in ankylosing spondylitis. Each CDR3 protein gets one entry after TCRdb re-called the 5' RACE reads with MiXCR. The sample carries about 260,000 distinct CDR3 sequences, roughly a quarter recorded once. The specimen was blood, either unsorted or a sorted T cell fraction (not recorded which). The source of these receptors is a male donor with ankylosing spondylitis or in good health (not recorded which).

The V call is TRBV25-1, the J call TRBJ1-1, with D uncertain. Per germline, CDR1 MGHDK and CDR2 SYGVNS. Trimming stripped 4 bases from V and 4 bases from J, with 7 bases between. This CDR3 comprises 12 residues. The CDR3 bases are TGTGCCAGCAGTGTGGGTGTCACTGAAGCTTTCTTT. The encoded protein is CASSVGVTEAFF.

This clonotype has at least ten counts. This chain uses TRBV29-1 with TRBJ2-3; D may be TRBD1 (5 bases). Per germline, CDR1 SQVTM and CDR2 ANQGSEA. V gave up 8 bases and J gave up 2 bases, with 11 bases separating them. The CDR3 has 12 residues. This chain's CDR3 is CSSQGATDTQYF. CDR3 DNA: TGCAGCTCCCAGGGTGCCACAGATACGCAGTATTTT.

The genes are TRBV24-1 and TRBJ2-1, with D unresolved. V was clipped by 5 bases and J by 6 bases, with 10 bases between them. CDR3 length equals 13 residues. CDR1 and CDR2 (germline): KGHDR, SFDVKD. The CDR3 protein is CATSVVSSNEQFF. CDR3 nucleotides: TGTGCCACCAGTGTAGTTAGCTCCAATGAGCAGTTCTTC.

The chain employs TRBV6-1 and TRBJ2-1; D is unclear. Trimming cost V 7 bases and J 0 bases, with 13 bases left between them. The CDR3 runs to 15 residues. CDR1 is MNHNS and CDR2 is SASEGT in the germline V gene. The CDR3 sequence: CASTTPASSYNEQFF. The CDR3 bases are TGTGCCAGCACCACCCCCGCTAGCTCCTACAATGAGCAGTTCTTC.

This clonotype came up a few times. The chain is built from TRBV12-3 or TRBV12-4 and TRBJ2-1, with D possibly TRBD1 on 5 matching bases. The CDR3 has 14 amino acids. Trimming removed 3 bases from V and 3 bases from J, with 9 bases in between. The CDR3 region is CASSFGAYYNEQFF. CDR3 nucleotide sequence: TGTGCCAGCAGTTTTGGGGCTTACTACAATGAGCAGTTCTTC.

This clonotype was seen a few times. The chain has TRBV5-5 and TRBJ1-5; no firm D call. This CDR3 contains 14 residues. The germline V gene has CDR1 SGHKS and CDR2 YYEKEE (reference sequence). Trimming stripped 2 bases from V and 7 bases from J, with 13 bases between. CDR3 sequence: CASSFWGSEQPQHF. The CDR3 region has the DNA TGTGCCAGCAGCTTTTGGGGATCAGAACAGCCCCAGCATTTT.

The V call is TRBV2, the J call TRBJ2-2, with 9 bases identical to TRBD1. Unmatched junction bases numbered 10, after V lost 6 bases and J lost 2 bases. The CDR3 has 17 residues. CDR1 and CDR2 from the germline V gene are SNHLY and FYNNEI. CDR3 in DNA: TGTGCCAGCAGGGCCACCCGGGACAGGGTTAACACCGGGGAGCTGTTTTTT. This sequence encodes CASRATRDRVNTGELFF.

This clonotype has only a few counts. This chain joins TRBV20-1 and TRBJ2-5, with D perhaps matching TRBD1 (5 bases). From germline, CDR1 is DFQATT and CDR2 SNEGSKA (reference sequence). Trimming stripped 4 bases from V and 4 bases from J, with 16 bases between. This CDR3 comprises 14 residues. CDR3 sequence reads: CSAIPQAQGETQYF. The CDR3 DNA follows: TGCAGTGCTATCCCACAGGCCCAGGGAGAGACCCAGTACTTC.

The chain has TRBV20-1 and TRBJ2-7; possibly TRBD1 or TRBD2 for D (5 bases each). Trimming shortened V by 5 bases and J by 8 bases, and 19 bases separated the two germline ends. The CDR3 contains 13 residues. Germline CDR1 and CDR2: DFQATT and SNEGSKA (reference sequence). CDR3 nucleotide sequence: TGCAGTGCTCCCGCGTTATCTGAGGGACAGCAGTACTTC. It is translated as CSAPALSEGQQYF.

The sample holds many counts of this clonotype. V gene TRBV15 combines with J gene TRBJ1-1, with D tentatively TRBD1 (5 bases). Trimming removed 3 bases from V and 6 bases from J, with 14 bases in between. The CDR3 contains 14 residues. Germline-derived CDR1 and CDR2 are LNHNV and YYDKDF (reference sequence). Here the CDR3 reads CATSSAAVGAEAFF. DNA for the CDR3: TGTGCCACCAGCAGTGCCGCTGTAGGGGCTGAAGCTTTCTTT.

V usage is TRBV7-9 and J usage is TRBJ2-7; D is unclear. The germline V and J ends were trimmed by 8 bases and 2 bases, with 10 bases remaining between them. The germline gives CDR1 SEHNR, CDR2 FQNEAQ (reference sequence). This CDR3 comprises 12 residues. CDR3 nucleotides: TGTGCCAGCTCCACTGTTACCTACGAGCAGTACTTC. Translated: CASSTVTYEQYF.

This clonotype has ten or more counts. The V and J genes are TRBV20-1 and TRBJ1-5; D not certain. The CDR3 is 14 residues long. Germline V gene sequence: CDR1 DFQATT, CDR2 SNEGSKA (reference sequence). Trimming stripped 6 bases from V and 7 bases from J, with 19 bases between. The CDR3 sequence: CSAQTPGGPQPQHF. For the CDR3, the DNA is TGCAGTGCCCAAACCCCGGGAGGACCGCAGCCCCAGCATTTT.

The CDR3 DNA follows: TGTGCCAGCAGCTTGTACCTCACAGATACGCAGTATTTT. This sequence encodes CASSLYLTDTQYF. The gene calls are TRBV7-2 and TRBJ2-3; D is unclear. V gave up 3 bases and J gave up 2 bases, with 6 bases separating them. The germline CDR1 and CDR2 sequences are SGHTA and FQGNSA. The CDR3 spans 13 residues. Full variable domain (remainder filled in from reference TRBV7-2 and TRBJ2-3): GAGVSQSPSNKVTEKGKDVELRCDPISGHTALYWYRQSLGQGLEFLIYFQGNSAPDKSGLPSDRFSAERTGGSVSTLTIQRTQQEDSAVYLCASSLYLTDTQYFGPGTRLTVL.

This sequence joins TRBV20-1 and TRBJ1-1; tentative D call: TRBD1 (6 bases). Germline CDR1 DFQATT, CDR2 SNEGSKA (reference sequence). Trimming removed 3 bases at V and 5 bases at J, with 13 bases between. This CDR3 spans 13 amino acids. The CDR3 sequence: CSASRGGKTEAFF. The CDR3 nucleotides are TGCAGTGCTAGTAGGGGGGGGAAGACTGAAGCTTTCTTT.

The gene calls are TRBV30 and TRBJ2-7, with 11 bases lining up with TRBD1. Trimming at V came to 4 bases and at J to 7 bases, leaving 9 bases not matched to a gene. Germline V gene lookup returns CDR1 GTSNPN and CDR2 SVGIG (reference sequence). This CDR3 has 14 amino acids. In DNA, the CDR3 is TGTGCCTGGAATGGCGGACAGGGGGCGTGGGAGCAGTACTTC. Its protein product is CAWNGGQGAWEQYF.

The CDR3 is CATSDPNADTQYF. CDR3 nucleotide sequence: TGTGCCACCAGTGATCCGAACGCAGATACGCAGTATTTT. The V call is TRBV24-1, the J call TRBJ2-3; D not resolved. Germline CDR1 is KGHDR and CDR2 is SFDVKD. The CDR3 contains 13 residues. Trimming took 3 bases from V and 4 from J, leaving 7 bases between them.

This clonotype came up many times. The CDR3 region is CASTRDISYGYTF. In DNA, the CDR3 is TGTGCCAGCACTCGTGACATCTCCTATGGCTACACCTTC. The chain employs TRBV12-3 or TRBV12-4 and TRBJ1-2; D remains ambiguous. The CDR3 has 13 amino acids. V lost 7 bases and J 4 bases, leaving 13 bases between the germline ends.

This chain links TRBV20-1 with TRBJ2-1; 9 nucleotides align to TRBD2. The CDR3 totals 17 residues. Trimming at V came to 2 bases and at J to 7 bases, leaving 15 bases not matched to a gene. Germline V gene lookup returns CDR1 DFQATT and CDR2 SNEGSKA (reference sequence). The DNA of the CDR3 is TGCAGTGCTAGAATGGAGCGGGGGGCCCAAGCCTGGAATGAGCAGTTCTTC. It yields the protein CSARMERGAQAWNEQFF.

This clonotype was seen many times. The rearrangement joins TRBV11-2 to TRBJ2-7; no clear D. Germline-derived CDR1 and CDR2 are SGHAT and FQNNGV. The CDR3 contains 12 residues. V was pared by 5 bases and J by 9 bases, with 14 bases between. The CDR3 protein is CASSPRLKGQYF. As DNA, the CDR3 is TGTGCCAGCAGCCCGCGGCTTAAGGGGCAGTACTTC.

This clonotype was observed at least ten times. The V call is TRBV3-1, the J call TRBJ2-7, with TRBD1 matching over 8 bases. The CDR3 is made up of 14 amino acids. J lost 6 bases, V lost 1 base, and 5 bases had no gene match. CDR1 and CDR2 (germline): LGHDT, YNNKEL (reference sequence). CDR3 loop: CASSQGTGFAEQYF. The CDR3, as DNA: TGTGCCAGCAGCCAAGGGACAGGGTTCGCCGAGCAGTACTTC.

The chain links TRBV6-5 to TRBJ1-2; maybe TRBD1 (5 bases). Trimming cost V 0 bases and J 4 bases, with 18 bases left between them. The CDR3 contains 17 residues. Germline CDR1 and CDR2: MNHEY and SVGAGI. Here the CDR3 DNA reads TGTGCCAGCAGTTACTCGGCCTCAGGGTCGGGTAGCTATGGCTACACCTTC. Protein sequence: CASSYSASGSGSYGYTF.

This clonotype has ten or more counts. The chain combines TRBV20-1 with TRBJ2-7; 10 nucleotides line up with TRBD2. With 7 bases clipped from V and 3 bases from J, the junction kept 9 bases outside the gene matches. Looked up from germline, CDR1 is DFQATT and CDR2 is SNEGSKA (reference sequence). CDR3 length: 14 amino acids. The CDR3 reads CSVPLAGENYEQYF. CDR3 DNA: TGCAGTGTCCCTCTAGCGGGGGAAAACTACGAGCAGTACTTC.

V is TRBV12-3 or TRBV12-4 and J is TRBJ2-1; 14 nucleotides line up with TRBD2. J lost 8 bases, V lost 6 bases, and 12 bases had no gene match. The CDR3 spans 17 residues. The DNA of the CDR3 is TGTGCCAGCAGCGGACTAGCGGGGGGACTGCGGTTCGATGAGCAGTTCTTC. Amino acid sequence: CASSGLAGGLRFDEQFF.

This clonotype was detected many times. This sequence joins TRBV20-1 and TRBJ2-7; 8 positions match TRBD2. J gave up 5 bases and V 3 bases, and 6 bases lay outside the gene matches. The CDR3 loop spans 13 amino acids. Germline-derived CDR1 and CDR2 are DFQATT and SNEGSKA (reference sequence). This CDR3 reads CSARRGALDEQYF. The CDR3 coding sequence is TGCAGTGCTAGGCGGGGGGCTCTAGACGAGCAGTACTTC.

Many counts were recorded for this clonotype. V and J are TRBV9 and TRBJ2-1; 7 nucleotides match TRBD1. The CDR3 has 15 amino acids. Germline V lookup: CDR1 SGDLS, CDR2 YYNGEE. V shed 3 bases and J 0 bases; nucleotides not matched to a gene: 3. The CDR3 protein is CASSAGQSSYNEQFF. The CDR3 DNA follows: TGTGCCAGCAGCGCGGGACAGAGCTCCTACAATGAGCAGTTCTTC.